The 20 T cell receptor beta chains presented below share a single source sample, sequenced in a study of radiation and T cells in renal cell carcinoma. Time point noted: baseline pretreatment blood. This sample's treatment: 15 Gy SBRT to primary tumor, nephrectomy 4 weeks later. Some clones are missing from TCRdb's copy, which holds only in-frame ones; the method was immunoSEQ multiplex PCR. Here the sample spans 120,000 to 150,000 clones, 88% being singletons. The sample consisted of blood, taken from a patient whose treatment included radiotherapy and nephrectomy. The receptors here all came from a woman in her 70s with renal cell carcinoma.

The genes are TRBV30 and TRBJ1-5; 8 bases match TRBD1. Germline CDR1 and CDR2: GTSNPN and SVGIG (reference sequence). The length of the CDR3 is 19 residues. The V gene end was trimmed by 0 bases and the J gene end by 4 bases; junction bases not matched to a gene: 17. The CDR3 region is CAWSVNRQGANRGNQPQHF. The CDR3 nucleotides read TGTGCCTGGAGTGTAAACCGTCAGGGGGCGAATCGAGGTAATCAGCCCCAGCATTTT.

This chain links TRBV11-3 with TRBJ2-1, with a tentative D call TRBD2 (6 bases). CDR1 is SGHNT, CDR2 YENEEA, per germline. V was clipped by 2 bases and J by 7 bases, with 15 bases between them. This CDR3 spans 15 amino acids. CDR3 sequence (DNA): TGTGCCAGCAGCTTAATCTTAGGAGGGGTGAATGAGCAGTTCTTC. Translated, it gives CASSLILGGVNEQFF.

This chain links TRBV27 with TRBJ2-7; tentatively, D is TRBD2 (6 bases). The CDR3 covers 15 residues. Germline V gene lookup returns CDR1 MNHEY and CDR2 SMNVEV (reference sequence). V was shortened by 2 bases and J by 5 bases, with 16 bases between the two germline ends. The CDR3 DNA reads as TGTGCCAGCAGTTTAGAAGGCCTTGGGGGGAACGAGCAGTACTTC. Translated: CASSLEGLGGNEQYF.

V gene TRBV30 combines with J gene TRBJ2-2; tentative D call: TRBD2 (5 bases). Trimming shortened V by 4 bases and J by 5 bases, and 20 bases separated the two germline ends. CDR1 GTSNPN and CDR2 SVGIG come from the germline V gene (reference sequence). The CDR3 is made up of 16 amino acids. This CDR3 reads CAWTGLYRQGTGELFF. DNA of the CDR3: TGTGCCTGGACGGGGTTATATCGGCAAGGGACCGGGGAGCTGTTTTTT.

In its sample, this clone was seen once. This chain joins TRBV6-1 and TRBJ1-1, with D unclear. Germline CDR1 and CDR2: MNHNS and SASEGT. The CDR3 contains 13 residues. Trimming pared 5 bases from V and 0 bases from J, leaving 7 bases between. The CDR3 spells CASSFRLNTEAFF. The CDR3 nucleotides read TGTGCCAGCAGTTTCCGTTTGAACACTGAAGCTTTCTTT.

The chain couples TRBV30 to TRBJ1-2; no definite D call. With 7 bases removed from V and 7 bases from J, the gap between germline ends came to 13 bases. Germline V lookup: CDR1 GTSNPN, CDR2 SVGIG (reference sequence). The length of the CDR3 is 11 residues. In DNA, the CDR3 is TGTGCCTCCTACCCGTCCGGTGGCTACACCTTC. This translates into CASYPSGGYTF. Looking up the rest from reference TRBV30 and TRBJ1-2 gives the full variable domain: SQTIHQWPATLVQPVGSPLSLECTVEGTSNPNLYWYRQAAGRGLQLLFYSVGIGQISSEVPQNLSASRPQDRQFILSSKKLLLSDSGFYLCASYPSGGYTFGSGTRLTVV.

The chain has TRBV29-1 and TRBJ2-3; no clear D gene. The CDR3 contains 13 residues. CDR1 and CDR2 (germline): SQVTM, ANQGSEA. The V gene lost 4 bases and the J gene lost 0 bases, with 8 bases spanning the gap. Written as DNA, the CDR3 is TGCAGCGTTGCCAGCCCTAGCACAGATACGCAGTATTTT. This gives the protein CSVASPSTDTQYF.

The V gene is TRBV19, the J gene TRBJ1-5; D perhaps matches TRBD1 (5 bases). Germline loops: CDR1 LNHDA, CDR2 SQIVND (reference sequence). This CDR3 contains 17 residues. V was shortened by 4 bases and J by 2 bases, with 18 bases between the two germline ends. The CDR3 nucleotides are TGTGCCAGTAGTACCTTCCAAGGCAGGGCCGGCAATCAGCCCCAGCATTTT. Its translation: CASSTFQGRAGNQPQHF.

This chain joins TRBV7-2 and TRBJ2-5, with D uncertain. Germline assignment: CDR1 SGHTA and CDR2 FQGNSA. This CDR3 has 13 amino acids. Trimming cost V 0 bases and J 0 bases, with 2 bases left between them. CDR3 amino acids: CASSLADQETQYF. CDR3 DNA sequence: TGTGCCAGCAGCTTAGCAGACCAAGAGACCCAGTACTTC.

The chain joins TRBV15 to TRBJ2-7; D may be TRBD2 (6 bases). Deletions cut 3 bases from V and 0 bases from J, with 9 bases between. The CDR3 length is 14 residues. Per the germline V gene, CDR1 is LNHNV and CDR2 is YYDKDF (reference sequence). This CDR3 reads CATSRDGSSYEQYF. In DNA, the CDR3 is TGTGCCACCAGCAGGGACGGGAGCTCCTACGAGCAGTACTTC. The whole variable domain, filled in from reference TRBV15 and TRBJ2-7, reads DAMVIQNPRYQVTQFGKPVTLSCSQTLNHNVMYWYQQKSSQAPKLLFHYYDKDFNNEADTPDNFQSRRPNTSFCFLDIRSPGLGDTAMYLCATSRDGSSYEQYFGPGTRLTVT.

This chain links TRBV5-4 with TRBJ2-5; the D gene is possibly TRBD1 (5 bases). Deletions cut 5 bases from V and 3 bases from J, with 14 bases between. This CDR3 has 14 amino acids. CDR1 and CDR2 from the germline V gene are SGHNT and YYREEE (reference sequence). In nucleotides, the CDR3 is TGTGCCAGCAGTTCCTTCCAGGGCAAAGAGACCCAGTACTTC. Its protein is CASSSFQGKETQYF. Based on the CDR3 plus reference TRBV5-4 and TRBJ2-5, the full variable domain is ETGVTQSPTHLIKTRGQQVTLRCSSQSGHNTVSWYQQALGQGPQFIFQYYREEENGRGNFPPRFSGLQFPNYSSELNVNALELDDSALYLCASSSFQGKETQYFGPGTRLLVL.

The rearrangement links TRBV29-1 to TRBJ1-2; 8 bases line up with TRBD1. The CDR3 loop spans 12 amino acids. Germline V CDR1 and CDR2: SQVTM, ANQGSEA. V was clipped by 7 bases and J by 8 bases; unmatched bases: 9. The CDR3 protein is CSAGQGIRGYTF. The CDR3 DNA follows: TGCAGCGCTGGACAGGGAATAAGGGGCTACACCTTC.

CDR3 nucleotides: TGTGCCTGGAGCCGGGAGAATGAAAAACTGTTTTTT. Residues: CAWSRENEKLFF. The chain carries TRBV30 and TRBJ1-4; D gene ambiguous. The CDR3 is made up of 12 amino acids. Deletions cut 3 bases from V and 5 bases from J, with 7 bases between. Germline-derived CDR1 and CDR2 are GTSNPN and SVGIG (reference sequence).

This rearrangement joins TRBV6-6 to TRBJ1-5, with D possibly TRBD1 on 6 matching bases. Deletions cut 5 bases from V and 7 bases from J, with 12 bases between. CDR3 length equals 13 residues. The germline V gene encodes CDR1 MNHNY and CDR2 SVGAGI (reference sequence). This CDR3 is CASSGGVGQPQHF. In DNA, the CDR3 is TGTGCCAGCAGTGGGGGCGTTGGGCAGCCCCAGCATTTT.

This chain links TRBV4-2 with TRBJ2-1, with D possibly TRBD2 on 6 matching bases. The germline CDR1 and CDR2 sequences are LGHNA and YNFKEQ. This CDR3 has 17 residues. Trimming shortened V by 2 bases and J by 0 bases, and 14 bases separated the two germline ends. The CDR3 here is CASSQRGGASSYNEQFF. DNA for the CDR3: TGTGCCAGCAGCCAACGGGGCGGGGCTAGCTCCTACAATGAGCAGTTCTTC.

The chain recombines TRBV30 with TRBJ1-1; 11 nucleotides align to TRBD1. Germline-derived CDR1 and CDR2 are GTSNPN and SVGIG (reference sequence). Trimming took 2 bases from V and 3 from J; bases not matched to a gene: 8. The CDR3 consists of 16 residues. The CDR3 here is CAWSPLGDRGDTEAFF. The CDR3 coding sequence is TGTGCCTGGAGTCCCCTCGGGGACAGGGGGGACACTGAAGCTTTCTTT.

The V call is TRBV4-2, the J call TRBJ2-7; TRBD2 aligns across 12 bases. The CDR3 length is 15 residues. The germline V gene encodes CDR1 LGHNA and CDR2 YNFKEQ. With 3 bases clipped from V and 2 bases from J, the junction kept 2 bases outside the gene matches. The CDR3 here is CASSHSSGGAYEQYF. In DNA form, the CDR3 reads TGTGCCAGCAGCCATTCTAGCGGGGGGGCCTACGAGCAGTACTTC.

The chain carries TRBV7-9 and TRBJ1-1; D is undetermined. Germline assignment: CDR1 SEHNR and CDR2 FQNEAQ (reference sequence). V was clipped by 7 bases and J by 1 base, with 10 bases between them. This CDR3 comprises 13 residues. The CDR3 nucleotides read TGTGCCAGCAACGTACAGCGGAACACTGAAGCTTTCTTT. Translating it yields CASNVQRNTEAFF.

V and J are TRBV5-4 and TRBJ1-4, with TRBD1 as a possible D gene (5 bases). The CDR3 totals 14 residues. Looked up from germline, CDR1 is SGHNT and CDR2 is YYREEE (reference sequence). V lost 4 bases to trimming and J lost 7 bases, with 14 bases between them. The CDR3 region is CASSPGRRGEKLFF. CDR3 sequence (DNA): TGTGCCAGCAGCCCGGGCAGAAGGGGTGAAAAACTGTTTTTT. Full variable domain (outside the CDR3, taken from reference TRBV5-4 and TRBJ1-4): ETGVTQSPTHLIKTRGQQVTLRCSSQSGHNTVSWYQQALGQGPQFIFQYYREEENGRGNFPPRFSGLQFPNYSSELNVNALELDDSALYLCASSPGRRGEKLFFGSGTQLSVL.

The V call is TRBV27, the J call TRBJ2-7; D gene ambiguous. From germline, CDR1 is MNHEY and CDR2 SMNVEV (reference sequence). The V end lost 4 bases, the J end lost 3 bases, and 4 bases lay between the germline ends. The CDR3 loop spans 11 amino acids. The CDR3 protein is CASSSDYEQYF. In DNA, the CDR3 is TGTGCCAGCAGTTCAGACTACGAGCAGTACTTC.